This is a list of T cell receptor beta chains from one sample in a study of a mutant IDH1 vaccine in newly diagnosed glioma. No antigen is known for these receptors. The method was immunoSEQ multiplex PCR; TCRdb's version includes in-frame clones alone and lacks a portion of them. Among some 130,000 clones listed, around 77% were seen once. This specimen was PBMCs, taken from a glioma patient whose treatment included an IDH1 peptide vaccine. These receptors were collected from a man aged 40-55 years with glioma. The CDR3 runs from the conserved cysteine through the conserved F or W. A D gene is named only where the DNA matches it firmly. Rows give clone size only sometimes, using once, few, many, or a class for an expanded clone.

>TRBV27|TRBJ1-5|few|NA
TGTGCCAGCAGTGCGGGACGGAATAGCAATCAGCCCCAGCATTTT
CASSAGRNSNQPQHF
>TRBV18|TRBJ1-4|few|TRBD1
TGTGCCAGCTCAACGGGACAGGATAATGAAAAACTGTTTTTT
CASSTGQDNEKLFF
>TRBV27|TRBJ1-2|NA|NA
TGTGCCAGCAGTTCTTTTGGGGGAGGGATTGTCGATGGCTACACCTTC
CASSSFGGGIVDGYTF
>TRBV11-3|TRBJ1-1|NA|NA
TGTGCCAGCAGCGAACAGCTGAACACTGAAGCTTTCTTT
CASSEQLNTEAFF
>TRBV5-6|TRBJ2-3|NA|TRBD2
TGTGCCAGCAGTCGTGGACTAGCGGGGGGGCATGATACGCAGTATTTT
CASSRGLAGGHDTQYF
>TRBV4-3|TRBJ2-5|NA|TRBD2
TGCGCCAGCAGCCGGGGACTAGCGGGGGGCGAGACCCAGTACTTC
CASSRGLAGGETQYF
>TRBV20-1|TRBJ1-3|NA|NA
TGCAGTGCTGGCGGGGACACCATATATTTT
CSAGGDTIYF
>TRBV6-5|TRBJ2-1|NA|NA
TGTGCCAGCAGGGAGGGGGGAGTATCCTACAATGAGCAGTTCTTC
CASREGGVSYNEQFF
>TRBV7-2|TRBJ1-1|once|NA
TGTGCCAGCACGGGGAGGGCTGAAGCTTTCTTT
CASTGRAEAFF
>TRBV29-1|TRBJ1-1|few|NA
TGCAGCGTTAATGAAGGACAGATGAACACTGAAGCTTTCTTT
CSVNEGQMNTEAFF
>TRBV10-1|TRBJ1-1|NA|NA
TGCGCCAGCAGCCGGGACCAGGCGAACACTGAAGCTTTCTTT
CASSRDQANTEAFF
>TRBV7-2|TRBJ2-3|NA|NA
TGTGCCAGCAGGGTCGCAGATACGCAGTATTTT
CASRVADTQYF
>TRBV5-3|TRBJ1-2|NA|NA
TGTGCCAGAAGCTCACGGGCAGCTGGCTACACCTTC
CARSSRAAGYTF
>TRBV30|TRBJ2-5|NA|NA
TGTGCCTGCCCCTCGGGAAACCAAGAGACCCAGTACTTC
CACPSGNQETQYF
>TRBV5-1|TRBJ2-1|once|NA
TGCGCCAGCAGCCAGGACTTCTCCATCCCCAATGAGCAGTTCTTC
CASSQDFSIPNEQFF
>TRBV18|TRBJ2-7|NA|TRBD1
TGTGCCAGCTCACCATTGTGGACAGGAAACTACGAGCAGTACTTC
CASSPLWTGNYEQYF
>TRBV6-5|TRBJ1-4|few|TRBD1
TGTGCCAGCAGCTTCGGGACAGGGAGTCAGGAAAAACTGTTTTTT
CASSFGTGSQEKLFF
>TRBV19|TRBJ1-4|once|TRBD1
TGTGCCAGTAGTCCCTACAGGGGAGGAGAAGAAAAACTGTTTTTT
CASSPYRGGEEKLFF
>TRBV5-1|TRBJ2-3|NA|NA
TGCGCCAGCAGCTCCGACTCCCCGGGGCAGTATTTT
CASSSDSPGQYF
>TRBV7-9|TRBJ2-3|NA|TRBD2
TGTGCCAGCAGCTTAGATCTAGCGGAGACAGATACGCAGTATTTT
CASSLDLAETDTQYF
>TRBV10-2|TRBJ2-5|NA|NA
TGCGCCAGCAGTGAGCCGACTAGTATCGGAGAGACCCAGTACTTC
CASSEPTSIGETQYF
>TRBV27|TRBJ1-1|NA|NA
TGTGCCAGCAGGCTCTTGGCCATGAACACTGAAGCTTTCTTT
CASRLLAMNTEAFF
>TRBV5-4|TRBJ1-1|NA|TRBD1
TGTGCCAGCAGCCCGTGGACAGGGGTGAACACTGAAGCTTTCTTT
CASSPWTGVNTEAFF
>TRBV6-6|TRBJ2-3|once|TRBD1
TGTGCCAGCAGTTCCTTGGACAGGGTGGGCACAGATACGCAGTATTTT
CASSSLDRVGTDTQYF
>TRBV19|TRBJ2-1|NA|NA
TGTGCCAGTAGCCGCGCCGGCTACAATGAGCAGTTCTTC
CASSRAGYNEQFF
>TRBV5-4|TRBJ2-3|NA|TRBD2
TGTGCCAGCAGCTCCGGGGGGGCGGGGTTCACAGATACGCAGTATTTT
CASSSGGAGFTDTQYF
>TRBV19|TRBJ2-1|NA|TRBD2
TGTGCCAGTAGTATAGTGGCGGGAGGGTCCAATGAGCAGTTCTTC
CASSIVAGGSNEQFF
>TRBV11-2|TRBJ2-5|NA|NA
TGTGCCAGCAGCTTAGAAGGGATAGCGCGACAAGAGACCCAGTACTTC
CASSLEGIARQETQYF
>TRBV19|TRBJ2-5|NA|NA
TGTGCCAGTAGTATCGCCGGGTGGGATCAAGAGACCCAGTACTTC
CASSIAGWDQETQYF
>TRBV5-6|TRBJ1-5|NA|TRBD1
TGTGCCAGCAGCTTGTCGAGGGGGCCGTATAGCAATCAGCCCCAGCATTTT
CASSLSRGPYSNQPQHF
>TRBV30|TRBJ1-4|NA|NA
TGTGCCTGGAGTGTTGGGGAAAAACTGTTTTTT
CAWSVGEKLFF
>TRBV28|TRBJ2-3|NA|NA
TGTGCCAGCAGTTTGGGGAGTAAGAGAAGCACAGATACGCAGTATTTT
CASSLGSKRSTDTQYF
>TRBV18|TRBJ1-3|once|NA
TGTGCCAGCTCCCTTGACAGTCTCTCTGGAAACACCATATATTTT
CASSLDSLSGNTIYF
>TRBV9|TRBJ2-7|NA|NA
TGTGCCAGCACGACCGGGACAAGTAGCTCCTACGAGCAGTACTTC
CASTTGTSSSYEQYF
>TRBV5-1|TRBJ2-7|NA|TRBD1
TGCGCCAGCAGCTTGGTCGGGACAGCAAACTACGAGCAGTACTTC
CASSLVGTANYEQYF
>TRBV11-2|TRBJ2-7|NA|NA
TGTGCCAGCAGCTTATGGGGGACAACCTACGAGCAGTACTTC
CASSLWGTTYEQYF
>TRBV18|TRBJ2-3|NA|NA
TGTGCCAGCTCAACACTGGGGGGAACAGATACGCAGTATTTT
CASSTLGGTDTQYF
>TRBV6-5|TRBJ1-2|NA|NA
TGTGCCAGCAGTTACTCGATATCGGGGAATGGCTATGGCTACACCTTC
CASSYSISGNGYGYTF
>TRBV7-2|TRBJ2-3|once|TRBD2
TGTGCCAGCAGTATTGTTAGGGGACTAGTTTGGTCGGGGGATACGCAGTATTTT
CASSIVRGLVWSGDTQYF
>TRBV19|TRBJ2-3|once|TRBD2
TGTGCCAGTAGTGTTAGGACTAGCGGGAGTCCAGATACGCAGTATTTT
CASSVRTSGSPDTQYF
>TRBV6-5|TRBJ2-7|NA|TRBD2
TGTGCCAGCAGTCCCCTAGCTAGCGGGAGGTACGAGCAGTACTTC
CASSPLASGRYEQYF
>TRBV7-6|TRBJ2-2|NA|NA
TGTGCCAGCAGCCCTCGGGCAGGCACCGGGGAGCTGTTTTTT
CASSPRAGTGELFF
>TRBV5-1|TRBJ2-3|NA|NA
TGCGCCAGCAGCCAAAACACAGATACGCAGTATTTT
CASSQNTDTQYF
>TRBV19|TRBJ2-7|NA|TRBD1
TGTGCCAGTAAGAGTACGGGACAGGGCTACTACGAGCAGTACTTC
CASKSTGQGYYEQYF
>TRBV6-4|TRBJ2-6|NA|TRBD2
TGTGCCAGCAGTGACTCTGGGGGGGCTGGGGCCAACGTCCTGACTTTC
CASSDSGGAGANVLTF
>TRBV28|TRBJ2-7|NA|NA
TGTGCCAGCAGTTTGGCCCTCGGCGGGAACTACGAGCAGTACTTC
CASSLALGGNYEQYF
>TRBV6-1|TRBJ1-5|many|NA
TGTGCCAGCAGGAGGGACTGGGCAGGGAATCAGCCCCAGCATTTT
CASRRDWAGNQPQHF
>TRBV7-2|TRBJ1-4|NA|NA
TGTGCCAGCAGCCGCGAAATACGAGCTGCAACTAATGAAAAACTGTTTTTT
CASSREIRAATNEKLFF
>TRBV21-1|TRBJ2-3|NA|NA
TGTGCCAGCAGCAGAGCCAGCCCATCCACAGATACGCAGTATTTT
CASSRASPSTDTQYF